This T cell receptor (beta chain) originates from a study of cytomegalovirus exposure and HLA in healthy donors. Study-wide results and limits: In a later analysis, parvovirus B19, influenza, CMV and Epstein-Barr virus appeared linked to several top co-occurrence clusters. Indistinguishable V segments, including TRBV6-2 and TRBV6-3, were excluded. Versus the approximately 670-donor mean, an Asian-associated ancestry cluster reportedly showed fewer N-insertions in a later analysis.

The primer mix had 60 Vbeta and 13 Jbeta primers. Clones were sequenced by immunoSEQ multiplex PCR, and TCRdb holds only the in-frame ones, with some missing. Its table records about 77,000 clones. For this clone: Its antigen is undetermined.

The CDR3 consists of 15 residues. Germline V lookup: CDR1 SGHTA, CDR2 FQGTGA. Between the trimmed V and J ends, which lost 1 base and 1 base, there was a span of 10 bases. The sample comprised PBMCs. The receptor's source is a man aged 45-65 years in good health and CMV-seropositive. The V and J genes are TRBV7-3 and TRBJ2-5; maybe TRBD2 (5 bases). DNA for the CDR3: TGTGCCAGCAGCTTAAACCCGGACTTCCAAGAGACCCAGTACTTC. It yields the protein CASSLNPDFQETQYF. Full variable domain (rest looked up from reference TRBV7-3 and TRBJ2-5): GAGVSQTPSNKVTEKGKYVELRCDPISGHTALYWYRQSLGQGPEFLIYFQGTGAADDSGLPNDRFFAVRPEGSVSTLKIQRTERGDSAVYLCASSLNPDFQETQYFGPGTRLLVL.